This T cell receptor (beta chain) was sequenced during a study of T cells after yellow fever vaccination. The wider study: SMART-Seq v4 Ultra Low Input served to prepare low-cell-number fractions.

Points from the study as a whole: CD4 and CD8 compartments shared a small share of clonotypes. Reappearance after the booster was observed for most primary-vaccination clones (about 95% CD4, about 85% CD8).

The germline V and J ends were trimmed by 5 bases and 4 bases, with 12 bases remaining between them. Germline CDR1 reads SGHVS; CDR2 reads FQNEAQ. The CDR3 is made up of 13 amino acids. In making TCR cDNA, 5'RACE template switching added a universal primer site and UMIs to it. TCRdb re-derived calls from the 5' RACE reads in MiXCR, one entry per CDR3 protein. The sample consists of approximately 600,000 distinct CDR3 sequences, 10% to 15% of them appearing once. This clonotype was counted between two and nine times. As yet, its antigen is unknown. The input for sequencing was PBMCs, taken on the day of the yellow fever booster vaccination. This chain uses TRBV7-8 with TRBJ2-7, with D possibly TRBD1 on 6 matching bases. This TCR was sampled from a man between 25 and 39 years old who received the YFV17D yellow fever vaccine. The CDR3 loop reads CASSQHRAYEQYF. The CDR3 nucleotides are TGTGCCAGCAGCCAGCACAGGGCTTACGAGCAGTACTTC.